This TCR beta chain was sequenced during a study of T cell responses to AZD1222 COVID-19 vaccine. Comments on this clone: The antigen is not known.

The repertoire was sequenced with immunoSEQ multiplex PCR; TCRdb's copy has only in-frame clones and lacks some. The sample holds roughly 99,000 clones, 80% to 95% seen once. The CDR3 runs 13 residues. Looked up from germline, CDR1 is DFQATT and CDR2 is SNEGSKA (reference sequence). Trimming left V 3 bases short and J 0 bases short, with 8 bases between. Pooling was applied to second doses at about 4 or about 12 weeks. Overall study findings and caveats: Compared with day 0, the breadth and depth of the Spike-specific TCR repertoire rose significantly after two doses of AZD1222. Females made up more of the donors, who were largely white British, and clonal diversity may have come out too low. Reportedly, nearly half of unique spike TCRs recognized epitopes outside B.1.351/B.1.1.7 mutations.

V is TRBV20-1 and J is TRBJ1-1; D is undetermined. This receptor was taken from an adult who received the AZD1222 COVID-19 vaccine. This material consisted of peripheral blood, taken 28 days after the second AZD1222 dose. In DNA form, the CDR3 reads TGCAGTGCTAGTCCAAGCATGAACACTGAAGCTTTCTTT. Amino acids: CSASPSMNTEAFF.